Below, 9 T cell receptor beta chains from the same sample are listed, as sequenced in a study of T cells expressing NK-cell markers. Reprocessing the 5' RACE reads, TCRdb reports a single entry for every CDR3 protein and omits DNA. Its clone listing holds 200,000 to 300,000 distinct CDR3 sequences. The specimen was blood T cells: a sorted CD56 or NKG2C T cell subset, CD4+ or CD8+ T cells, or bulk PBMC T cells (not recorded which). These receptor sequences come from a woman aged 18 to 75 in good health.

The V gene is TRBV4-3, the J gene TRBJ2-2; TCRdb indicates TRBD2, and absent DNA this call remains unverified. CDR1 and CDR2 (germline): LGHNA, YSLEER. The CDR3 runs 15 residues. The CDR3 here is CASSQDTSATGELFF.

V and J are TRBV29-1 and TRBJ2-1; as DNA is missing, the TRBD2 call by TCRdb cannot be tested. This CDR3 is built from 15 residues. Germline V gives CDR1 SQVTM, CDR2 ANQGSEA. The CDR3: CSVMTEFSPYNEQFF.

The gene calls are TRBV7-9 and TRBJ2-7; TCRdb names TRBD2, which stays unverified in the absence of DNA. Germline CDR1 reads SEHNR; CDR2 reads FQNEAQ (reference sequence). CDR3 length equals 16 residues. CDR3 sequence reads: CASSNGTSGRLYEQYF.

This rearrangement joins TRBV6-2 or TRBV6-3 to TRBJ2-2; TCRdb designates TRBD1, a call that cannot be tested without DNA. The length of the CDR3 is 13 residues. Germline assignment: CDR1 MNHEY and CDR2 SVGEGT. CDR3 in amino acids: CASSTGRHGELFF.

The rearrangement uses TRBV12-3 or TRBV12-4 and TRBJ2-1; TCRdb selects TRBD1, and the lack of DNA leaves this call unchecked. This CDR3 contains 13 residues. The CDR3 region is CASNGQGAGEQFF.

The rearrangement uses TRBV20-1 and TRBJ2-1; the D gene TCRdb calls, TRBD1, cannot be checked with no DNA. This CDR3 region has 14 residues. The V gene's germline CDR1 is DFQATT and CDR2 SNEGSKA (reference sequence). The CDR3 reads CSASRGGLYNEQFF.

This chain connects TRBV12-5 to TRBJ1-1; TCRdb names TRBD1, which stays unverified in the absence of DNA. The CDR3 is made up of 17 amino acids. Germline values: CDR1 LGHNT, CDR2 FRNRAP. The CDR3 sequence is CASGLDRGGGSDTEAFF.

The rearrangement links TRBV11-3 to TRBJ2-3; the D call from TCRdb, TRBD1, cannot be confirmed without DNA. Germline values: CDR1 SGHNT, CDR2 YENEEA. CDR3 length: 15 residues. The CDR3 sequence: CASSIGTQEADTQYF.

This chain connects TRBV4-2 to TRBJ2-1; TCRdb picks TRBD1, but there is no DNA to check that call. This CDR3 contains 13 residues. Germline assignment: CDR1 LGHNA and CDR2 YNFKEQ. CDR3 sequence reads: CASSQDQGGRGFF.